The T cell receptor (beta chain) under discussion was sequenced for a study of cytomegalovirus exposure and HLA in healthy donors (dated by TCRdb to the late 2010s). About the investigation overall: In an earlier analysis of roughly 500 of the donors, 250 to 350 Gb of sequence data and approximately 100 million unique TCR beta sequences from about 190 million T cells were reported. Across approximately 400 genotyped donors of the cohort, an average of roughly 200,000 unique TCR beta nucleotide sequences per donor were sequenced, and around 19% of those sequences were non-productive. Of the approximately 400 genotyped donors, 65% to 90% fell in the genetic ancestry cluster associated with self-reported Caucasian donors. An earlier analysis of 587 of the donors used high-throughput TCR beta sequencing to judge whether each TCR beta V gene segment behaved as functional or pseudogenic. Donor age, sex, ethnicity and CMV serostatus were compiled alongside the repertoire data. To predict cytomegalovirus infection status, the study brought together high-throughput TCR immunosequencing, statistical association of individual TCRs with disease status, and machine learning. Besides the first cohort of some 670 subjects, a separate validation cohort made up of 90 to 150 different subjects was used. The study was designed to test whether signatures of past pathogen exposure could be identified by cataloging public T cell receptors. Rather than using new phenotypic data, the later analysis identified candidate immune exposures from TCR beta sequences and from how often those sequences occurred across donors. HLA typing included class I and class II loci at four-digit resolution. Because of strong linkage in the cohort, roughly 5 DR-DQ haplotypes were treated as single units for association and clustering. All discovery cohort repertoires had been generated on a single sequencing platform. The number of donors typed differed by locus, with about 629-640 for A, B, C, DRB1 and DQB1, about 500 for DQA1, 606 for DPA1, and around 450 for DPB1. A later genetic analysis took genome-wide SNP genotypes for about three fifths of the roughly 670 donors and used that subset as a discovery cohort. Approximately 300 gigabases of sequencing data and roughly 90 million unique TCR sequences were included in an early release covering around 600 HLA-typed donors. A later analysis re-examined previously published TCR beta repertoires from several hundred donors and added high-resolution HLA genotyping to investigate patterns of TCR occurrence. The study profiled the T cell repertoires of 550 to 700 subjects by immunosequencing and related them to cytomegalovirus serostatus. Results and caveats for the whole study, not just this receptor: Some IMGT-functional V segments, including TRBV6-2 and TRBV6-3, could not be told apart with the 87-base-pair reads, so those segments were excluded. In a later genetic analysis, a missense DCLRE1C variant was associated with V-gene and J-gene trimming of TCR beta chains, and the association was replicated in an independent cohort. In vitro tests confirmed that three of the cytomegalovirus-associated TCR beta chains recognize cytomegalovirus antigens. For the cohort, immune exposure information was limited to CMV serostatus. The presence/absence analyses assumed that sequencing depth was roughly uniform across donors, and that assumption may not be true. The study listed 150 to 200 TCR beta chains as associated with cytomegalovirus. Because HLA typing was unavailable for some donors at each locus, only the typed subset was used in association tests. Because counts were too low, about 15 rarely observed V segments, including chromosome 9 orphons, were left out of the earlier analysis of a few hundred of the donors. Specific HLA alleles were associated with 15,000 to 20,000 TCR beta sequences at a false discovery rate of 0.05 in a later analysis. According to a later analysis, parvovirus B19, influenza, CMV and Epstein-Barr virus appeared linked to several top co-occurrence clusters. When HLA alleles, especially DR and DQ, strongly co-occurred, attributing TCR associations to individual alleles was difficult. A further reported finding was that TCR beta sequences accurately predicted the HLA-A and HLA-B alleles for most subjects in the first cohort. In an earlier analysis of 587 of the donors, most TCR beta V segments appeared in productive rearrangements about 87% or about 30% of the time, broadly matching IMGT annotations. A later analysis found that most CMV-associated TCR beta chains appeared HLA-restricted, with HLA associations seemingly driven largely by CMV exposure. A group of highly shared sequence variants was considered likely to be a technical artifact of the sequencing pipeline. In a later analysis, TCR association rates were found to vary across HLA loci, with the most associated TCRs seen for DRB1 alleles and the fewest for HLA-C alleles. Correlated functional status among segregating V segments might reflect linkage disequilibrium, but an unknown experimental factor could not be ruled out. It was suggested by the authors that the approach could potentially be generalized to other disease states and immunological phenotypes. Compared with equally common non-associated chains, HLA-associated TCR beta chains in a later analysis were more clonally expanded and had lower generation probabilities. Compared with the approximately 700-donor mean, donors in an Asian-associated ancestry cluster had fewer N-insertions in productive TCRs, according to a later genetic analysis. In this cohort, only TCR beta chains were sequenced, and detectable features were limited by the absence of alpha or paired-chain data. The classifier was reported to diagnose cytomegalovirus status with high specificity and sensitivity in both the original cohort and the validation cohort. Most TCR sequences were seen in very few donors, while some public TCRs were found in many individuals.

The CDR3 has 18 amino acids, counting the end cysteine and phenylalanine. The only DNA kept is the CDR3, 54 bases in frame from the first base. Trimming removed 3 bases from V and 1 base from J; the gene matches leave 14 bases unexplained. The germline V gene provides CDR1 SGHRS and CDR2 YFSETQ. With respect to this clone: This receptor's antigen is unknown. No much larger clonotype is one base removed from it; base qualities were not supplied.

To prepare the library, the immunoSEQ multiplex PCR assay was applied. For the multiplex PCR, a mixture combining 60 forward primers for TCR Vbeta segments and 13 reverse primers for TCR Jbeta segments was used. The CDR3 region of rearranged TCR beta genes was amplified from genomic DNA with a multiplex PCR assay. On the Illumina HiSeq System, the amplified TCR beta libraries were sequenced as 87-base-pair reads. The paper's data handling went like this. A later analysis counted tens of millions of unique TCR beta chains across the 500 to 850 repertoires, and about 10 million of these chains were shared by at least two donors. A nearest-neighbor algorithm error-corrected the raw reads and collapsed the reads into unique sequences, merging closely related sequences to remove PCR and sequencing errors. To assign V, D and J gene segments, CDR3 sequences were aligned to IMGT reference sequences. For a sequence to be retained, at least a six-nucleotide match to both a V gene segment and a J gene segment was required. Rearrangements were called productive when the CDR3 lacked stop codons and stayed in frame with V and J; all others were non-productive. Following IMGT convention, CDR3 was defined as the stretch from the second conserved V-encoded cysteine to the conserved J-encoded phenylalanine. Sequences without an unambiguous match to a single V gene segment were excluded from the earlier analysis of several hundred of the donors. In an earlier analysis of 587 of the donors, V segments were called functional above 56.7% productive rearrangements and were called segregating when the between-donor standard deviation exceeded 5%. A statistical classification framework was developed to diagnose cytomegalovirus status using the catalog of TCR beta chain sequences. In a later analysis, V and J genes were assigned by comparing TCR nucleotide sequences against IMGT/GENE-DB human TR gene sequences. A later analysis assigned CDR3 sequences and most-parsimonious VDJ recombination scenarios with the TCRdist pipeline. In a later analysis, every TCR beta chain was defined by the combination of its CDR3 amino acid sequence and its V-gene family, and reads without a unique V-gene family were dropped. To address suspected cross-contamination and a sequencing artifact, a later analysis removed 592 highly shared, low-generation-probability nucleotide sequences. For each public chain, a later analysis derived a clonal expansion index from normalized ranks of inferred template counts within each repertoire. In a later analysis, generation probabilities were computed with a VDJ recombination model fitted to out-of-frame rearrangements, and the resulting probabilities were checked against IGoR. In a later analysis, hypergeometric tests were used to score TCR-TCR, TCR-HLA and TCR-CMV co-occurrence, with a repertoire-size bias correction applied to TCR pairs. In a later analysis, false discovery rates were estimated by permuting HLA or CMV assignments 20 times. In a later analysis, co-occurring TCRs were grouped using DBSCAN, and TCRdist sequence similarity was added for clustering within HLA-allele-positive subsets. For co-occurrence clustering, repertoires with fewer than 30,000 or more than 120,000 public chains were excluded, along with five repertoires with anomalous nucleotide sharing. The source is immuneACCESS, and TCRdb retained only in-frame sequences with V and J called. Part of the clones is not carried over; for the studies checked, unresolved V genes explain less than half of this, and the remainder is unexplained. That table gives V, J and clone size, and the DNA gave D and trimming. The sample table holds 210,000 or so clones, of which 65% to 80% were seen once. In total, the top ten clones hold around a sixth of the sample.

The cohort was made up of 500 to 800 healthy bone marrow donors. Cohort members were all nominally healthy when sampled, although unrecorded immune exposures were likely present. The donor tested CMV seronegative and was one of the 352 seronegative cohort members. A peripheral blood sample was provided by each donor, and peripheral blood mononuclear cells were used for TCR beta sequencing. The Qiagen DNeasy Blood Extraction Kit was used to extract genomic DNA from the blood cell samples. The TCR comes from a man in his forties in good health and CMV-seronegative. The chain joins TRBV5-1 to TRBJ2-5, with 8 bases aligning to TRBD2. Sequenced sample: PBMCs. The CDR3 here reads CASSSYDEERGTQETQYF. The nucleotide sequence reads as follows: TGCGCCAGCAGCTCTTACGATGAGGAGCGGGGGACCCAAGAGACCCAGTACTTC.